These T cell receptor beta chains were read from a single sample in a study of graft-versus-host responses after intestinal transplantation. Assay: immunoSEQ multiplex PCR; the TCRdb copy retains only in-frame clones and omits some. The data show tens of thousands of clones, about nine tenths seen once. The antigens for these receptors are not known. Source: unstimulated CD4+ T cells sorted from spleen or lymph node cells, taken before transplant. The receptors were gathered from a human donor who was the organ donor for an intestinal transplant. CDR3s include the opening cysteine and the closing phenylalanine or tryptophan. A D gene is named only where the DNA matches it firmly. Not all rows give a size; the values are once, few, many and, for expanded clones, a class.

CDR3 protein,CDR3 DNA,D gene,clone size,J gene,V gene
CASSYPPLYGYTF,TGTGCCAGCAGCTATCCTCCTCTATATGGCTACACCTTC,-,-,TRBJ1-2,TRBV28
CASSGTPNQPQHF,TGTGCCAGCAGCGGGACACCAAATCAGCCCCAGCATTTT,-,once,TRBJ1-5,TRBV2
CASSFSVSGTQYF,TGTGCCAGCAGTTTTAGCGTCTCTGGGACCCAGTACTTC,-,once,TRBJ2-5,TRBV6-6
CASGAGYEQYF,TGTGCCAGCGGGGCAGGTTACGAGCAGTACTTC,-,-,TRBJ2-7,TRBV6-5
CASSTLTGNFRAKFGYTF,TGTGCCAGCTCTACCCTAACAGGAAATTTTCGTGCAAAGTTCGGCTACACCTTC,-,-,TRBJ1-2,TRBV2
CASSVGPSYNEQFF,TGTGCCAGCAGCGTAGGACCGTCCTACAATGAGCAGTTCTTC,-,-,TRBJ2-1,TRBV9
CASSPQLALASGETQYF,TGTGCCAGCAGCCCCCAACTAGCGCTTGCCTCAGGGGAGACCCAGTACTTC,TRBD2,-,TRBJ2-5,TRBV11-2
CASGPTGLHEQYF,TGTGCCAGCGGGCCAACGGGACTTCACGAGCAGTACTTC,-,-,TRBJ2-7,TRBV6-5
CASSEQQGWGTNEKLFF,TGTGCCAGCAGTGAACAACAGGGTTGGGGAACTAATGAAAAACTGTTTTTT,-,-,TRBJ1-4,TRBV25-1
CASSFGPLDEQYF,TGTGCCAGCAGCTTCGGGCCTTTGGACGAGCAGTACTTC,-,-,TRBJ2-7,TRBV5-4
CATSSGAGNTIYF,TGTGCCACCAGCAGCGGAGCTGGAAACACCATATATTTT,-,-,TRBJ1-3,TRBV15
CASSYGGVQETQYF,TGTGCCAGCAGCTACGGTGGGGTCCAAGAGACCCAGTACTTC,-,-,TRBJ2-5,TRBV11-2
CASSPADFANQPQHF,TGTGCCAGCTCACCCGCCGACTTCGCAAATCAGCCCCAGCATTTT,-,-,TRBJ1-5,TRBV18
CASSLGGSGNTIYF,TGTGCCAGCAGCTTAGGGGGCTCTGGAAACACCATATATTTT,-,-,TRBJ1-3,TRBV7-2
CASSLAGEEKLFF,TGTGCCAGCAGTTTAGCGGGGGAAGAAAAGCTGTTTTTT,-,-,TRBJ1-4,TRBV27
CAISESKPPQGEQYF,TGTGCCATCAGTGAGTCGAAACCCCCACAAGGCGAGCAGTACTTC,-,few,TRBJ2-7,TRBV10-3
CASSLRRHGLAGAGNEQFF,TGTGCCAGCAGTTTAAGGCGCCACGGACTAGCGGGAGCGGGCAATGAGCAGTTCTTC,TRBD2,-,TRBJ2-1,TRBV28
CASRMGTGGFNEQFF,TGTGCCAGCAGGATGGGGACAGGGGGATTCAATGAGCAGTTCTTC,TRBD1,-,TRBJ2-1,TRBV5-5
CAWSVQGTTEAFF,TGTGCCTGGAGTGTACAGGGGACCACTGAAGCTTTCTTT,TRBD1,-,TRBJ1-1,TRBV30
CASRTPGQGEKLFF,TGCGCCAGCAGAACTCCGGGACAGGGAGAAAAACTGTTTTTT,TRBD1,few,TRBJ1-4,TRBV4-1
CASRPIAGAYNEQFF,TGTGCCAGCAGACCCATAGCGGGAGCGTACAATGAGCAGTTCTTC,TRBD2,-,TRBJ2-1,TRBV2
CASSRLAGETQYF,TGCGCCAGCAGCCGACTAGCGGGAGAGACCCAGTACTTC,TRBD2,-,TRBJ2-5,TRBV4-1
CAIRSSGTDGYTF,TGTGCCATTAGAAGTTCCGGGACAGATGGCTACACCTTC,TRBD1,-,TRBJ1-2,TRBV10-3
CASSIIRTGNGYTF,TGTGCCAGTAGTATAATCAGGACAGGGAATGGCTACACCTTC,TRBD1,-,TRBJ1-2,TRBV19
CASSPSTASYEQYF,TGTGCCAGCTCACCTTCCACGGCCTCCTACGAGCAGTACTTC,-,-,TRBJ2-7,TRBV18
CAISGLAGLSTDTQYF,TGTGCCATCAGTGGCCTAGCGGGACTAAGCACAGATACGCAGTATTTT,TRBD2,-,TRBJ2-3,TRBV10-3
CASSLWDWGSTDTQYF,TGCGCCAGCAGCCTCTGGGACTGGGGTAGCACAGATACGCAGTATTTT,-,-,TRBJ2-3,TRBV5-1
CSASPDYEQYF,TGCAGTGCTAGCCCGGATTACGAGCAGTACTTC,-,-,TRBJ2-7,TRBV20-1
CASSLEGASYGYTF,TGTGCCAGCAGCTTAGAGGGGGCGTCCTATGGCTACACCTTC,TRBD1,-,TRBJ1-2,TRBV7-9
CASSVDGGTDTQYF,TGTGCCAGCAGCGTAGATGGAGGCACAGATACGCAGTATTTT,-,-,TRBJ2-3,TRBV9
CASSPDTYEQYF,TGTGCCAGCAGTCCTGACACCTACGAGCAGTACTTC,-,few,TRBJ2-7,TRBV27
CASSLAGRNNQPQHF,TGTGCCAGCAGTTTAGCAGGGAGGAACAATCAGCCCCAGCATTTT,-,-,TRBJ1-5,TRBV28
CASSYFGGSYEQYF,TGTGCCAGCAGTTACTTCGGGGGTTCCTACGAGCAGTACTTC,-,-,TRBJ2-7,TRBV6-5
CASSLPPPGPRRYEQYF,TGTGCCAGCAGTTTACCTCCTCCGGGACCCCGAAGGTACGAGCAGTACTTC,-,-,TRBJ2-7,TRBV28
CASSLRTGSYEQYF,TGTGCCAGCAGCTTACGGACCGGCTCCTACGAGCAGTACTTC,-,-,TRBJ2-7,TRBV7-2
CASSHTRYNEQFF,TGCGCCAGCAGCCATACTAGGTACAATGAGCAGTTCTTC,-,-,TRBJ2-1,TRBV4-3
CASSIQATVNYGYTF,TGTGCCAGTAGTATACAGGCGACAGTTAACTATGGCTACACCTTC,-,-,TRBJ1-2,TRBV19
CASSVTKGRQQYF,TGTGCCAGCAGCGTAACCAAGGGCCGGCAGCAGTACTTC,-,-,TRBJ2-7,TRBV7-2
CATDRGGDEKLFF,TGTGCCACCGACAGAGGGGGGGATGAAAAACTGTTTTTT,-,once,TRBJ1-4,TRBV6-5
CAWSVIGTGSTTGELFF,TGTGCCTGGAGTGTTATAGGGACAGGCTCAACAACCGGGGAGCTGTTTTTT,TRBD1,-,TRBJ2-2,TRBV30
CASMGRGTDTQYF,TGTGCCAGCATGGGTAGGGGCACAGATACGCAGTATTTT,-,-,TRBJ2-3,TRBV2
CASMRAPSSYEQYF,TGTGCCAGCATGAGGGCTCCCAGCTCCTACGAGCAGTACTTC,-,-,TRBJ2-7,TRBV28
CASSSAGGPYEQYF,TGTGCCAGCAGTTCGGCAGGGGGACCATACGAGCAGTACTTC,TRBD1,-,TRBJ2-7,TRBV28
CASSPLSSYEQYF,TGTGCCAGCAGCCCCCTTAGTTCCTACGAGCAGTACTTC,-,-,TRBJ2-7,TRBV7-9